The 14 T cell receptor beta chains below all came from one sample that was sequenced in a study of OX40 agonist ivuxolimab in advanced cancers. Repertoires were generated with immunoSEQ multiplex PCR, while TCRdb's copy carries only in-frame clones and drops some. Counted here are tens of thousands of clones, over 70% occurring once; the ten biggest clones make up over 3.5%. The material was CD4+ or CD8+ T cells sorted from blood, obtained in a trial of the OX40 agonist ivuxolimab. The receptor set was obtained from an adult with an advanced solid tumor such as melanoma, head and neck, liver or kidney cancer.

V gene TRBV7-2 combines with J gene TRBJ1-5, with TRBD1 identical over 7 bases. The CDR3 sequence is 14 residues long. J gave up 7 bases and V 5 bases, and 8 bases lay outside the gene matches. Germline values: CDR1 SGHTA, CDR2 FQGNSA. In nucleotides, the CDR3 is TGTGCCAGCAGCCTTGGACAGGTCGGGCAGCCCCAGCATTTT. Amino acids: CASSLGQVGQPQHF. The full variable domain, its missing parts supplied by reference TRBV7-2 and TRBJ1-5, is GAGVSQSPSNKVTEKGKDVELRCDPISGHTALYWYRQSLGQGLEFLIYFQGNSAPDKSGLPSDRFSAERTGGSVSTLTIQRTQQEDSAVYLCASSLGQVGQPQHFGDGTRLSIL.

The chain links TRBV11-1 to TRBJ1-2; 8 bases align to TRBD1. The CDR3 contains 16 residues. CDR1 is SGHAT and CDR2 is FQDESV in the germline V gene (reference sequence). Germline trimming cut 5 bases from V and 2 bases from J; bases unmatched to any gene: 10. This chain's CDR3 is CASSTGTGPTNYGYTF. In DNA form, the CDR3 reads TGTGCCAGCAGCACTGGGACAGGACCGACCAACTATGGCTACACCTTC.

The chain recombines TRBV28 with TRBJ1-2; D is undetermined. The CDR3 spans 15 residues. From germline, CDR1 is MDHEN and CDR2 SYDVKM. The germline V and J ends were trimmed by 3 bases and 2 bases, with 13 bases remaining between them. CDR3 in amino acids: CASSLVWGGNYGYTF. CDR3 DNA: TGTGCCAGCAGTTTGGTCTGGGGAGGAAACTATGGCTACACCTTC.

The V gene is TRBV5-1, the J gene TRBJ1-4, with TRBD1 as a possible D gene (5 bases). The ends were cut back, 4 bases at V and 6 bases at J, with 10 bases in the middle. Germline CDR1 is SGHRS and CDR2 is YFSETQ. This CDR3 is built from 13 residues. The CDR3 sequence: CASSRGGDEKLFF. As DNA, the CDR3 is TGCGCCAGCAGCCGCGGGGGGGATGAAAAACTGTTTTTT.

This chain uses TRBV7-2 with TRBJ1-2; a weak D match, TRBD1 (5 bases). Trimming left V 1 base short and J 5 bases short, with 20 bases between. The CDR3 has 17 residues. The germline V gene has CDR1 SGHTA and CDR2 FQGNSA. The CDR3 loop is CASSLVWFGASGYGYTF. The CDR3 coding sequence is TGTGCCAGCAGCTTAGTGTGGTTCGGGGCCTCTGGGTATGGCTACACCTTC.

This rearrangement joins TRBV25-1 to TRBJ2-5; either TRBD1 or TRBD2 may fit D (5 bases each). The germline V and J ends were trimmed by 6 bases and 5 bases, with 13 bases remaining between them. CDR3 length: 13 amino acids. Germline CDR1 and CDR2: MGHDK and SYGVNS. This chain's CDR3 is CASRLGARETQYF. In DNA form, the CDR3 reads TGTGCCAGCAGACTAGGGGCGCGGGAGACCCAGTACTTC.

The gene calls are TRBV18 and TRBJ2-7; the D call may be TRBD1 or TRBD2 (5 bases each). This CDR3 contains 11 residues. Germline-derived CDR1 and CDR2 are KGHSH and LQKENI. The CDR3 DNA reads TGTGCGGGCAGGGACCCCTCCGAGCAGTACTTC. This codes for CAGRDPSEQYF.

The chain has TRBV5-4 and TRBJ1-1; D is ambiguous. Per germline, CDR1 SGHNT and CDR2 YYREEE (reference sequence). The CDR3 covers 14 residues. The V end lost 0 bases, the J end lost 4 bases, and 10 bases lay between the germline ends. CDR3 sequence reads: CASSLGQTGTEAFF. CDR3 nucleotides: TGTGCCAGCAGCTTGGGGCAGACCGGCACTGAAGCTTTCTTT. Variable domain in full (rest from reference TRBV5-4 and TRBJ1-1): ETGVTQSPTHLIKTRGQQVTLRCSSQSGHNTVSWYQQALGQGPQFIFQYYREEENGRGNFPPRFSGLQFPNYSSELNVNALELDDSALYLCASSLGQTGTEAFFGQGTRLTVV.

This chain connects TRBV4-3 to TRBJ1-3; 9 bases line up with TRBD1. J lost 0 bases, V lost 0 bases, and 6 bases had no gene match. The CDR3 covers 18 residues. Germline CDR1 is LGHNA and CDR2 is YSLEER. Here the CDR3 reads CASSQERTGDISGNTIYF. The CDR3 DNA is TGCGCCAGCAGCCAAGAAAGGACAGGGGATATCTCTGGAAACACCATATATTTT.

DNA of the CDR3: TGTGCCAGCAGCTTAGAGGCTACACCTAGCCATGAGCAGTTCTTC. Translated: CASSLEATPSHEQFF. V and J are TRBV11-3 and TRBJ2-1; TRBD2 might be the D (5 bases). This CDR3 has 15 residues. Trimming took off 0 bases at V and 8 bases at J, with 14 bases between the two ends. From germline, CDR1 is SGHNT and CDR2 YENEEA. Variable domain in full (rest from reference TRBV11-3 and TRBJ2-1): EAGVVQSPRYKIIEKKQPVAFWCNPISGHNTLYWYLQNLGQGPELLIRYENEEAVDDSQLPKDRFSAERLKGVDSTLKIQPAELGDSAVYLCASSLEATPSHEQFFGPGTRLTVL.

The chain has TRBV6-5 and TRBJ1-6; a possible D gene is TRBD1 (5 bases). Per the germline V gene, CDR1 is MNHEY and CDR2 is SVGAGI. CDR3 length: 14 residues. Trimming removed 2 bases from V and 8 bases from J, with 10 bases in between. The CDR3 sequence: CASSYEGRDSPLHF. The CDR3 DNA follows: TGTGCCAGCAGTTACGAGGGGAGAGATTCACCCCTCCACTTT.

This clone was counted a single time. The J gene is TRBJ2-5, the V gene TRBV28; 10 nucleotides agree with TRBD1. The J call is in doubt because the DNA end fits TRBJ2-7 better. The CDR3 totals 14 residues. Per germline, CDR1 MDHEN and CDR2 SYDVKM. CDR3 residues: CASRGTGDSYEQYF. The CDR3 DNA is TGTGCCAGCAGGGGGACAGGGGATTCCTACGAGCAGTACTTC.

The V gene is TRBV6-1, the J gene TRBJ2-2, with a tentative D call TRBD2 (7 bases). Germline CDR1 reads MNHNS; CDR2 reads SASEGT. V was trimmed by 9 bases and J by 12 bases, leaving 20 bases between them. This CDR3 contains 13 residues. The CDR3 DNA reads TGTGCCAGTCGACTGACGTCCGGGGGGCAGCTGTTTTTT. It yields the protein CASRLTSGGQLFF.

The chain combines TRBV2 with TRBJ2-6; D is perhaps TRBD2 (5 bases). CDR1 SNHLY and CDR2 FYNNEI come from the germline V gene. Trimming stripped 6 bases from V and 2 bases from J, with 11 bases between. CDR3 length: 15 residues. CDR3 bases: TGTGCCAGCAGCCAGGACTCCCCTGGGGCCAACGTCCTGACTTTC. It specifies CASSQDSPGANVLTF.